This TCR beta chain was captured by sequencing in a study of blood T cell repertoires in COVID-19. Sequenced by immunoSEQ multiplex PCR; TCRdb stores in-frame clones only, minus some. This sample has hundreds of thousands of clones; around 91% occur once, and the top ten carry over 2%. CDR3 length: 15 residues. Looked up from germline, CDR1 is SGHRS and CDR2 is YFSETQ. V lost 5 bases to trimming and J lost 3 bases; unmatched junction nucleotides: 7. This TCR was sampled from a woman aged 18-29 years who had recovered from COVID-19. What was sequenced was PBMCs or T cells enriched from blood (not recorded which). V is TRBV5-1 and J is TRBJ1-2; TRBD1 matches 10 bases. This chain's CDR3 is CASSSGDRGHYGYTF. The DNA of the CDR3 is TGCGCCAGCAGTTCAGGTGACAGGGGGCACTATGGCTACACCTTC.